In its sample, the clone carrying this TCR beta chain was seen a few times. Its antigen is unknown. Losses at the gene ends were 6 bases for V and 7 bases for J; bases not matched to a gene: 14. The CDR3 has 16 residues. CDR1 is DFQATT, CDR2 SNEGSKA, per germline (reference sequence). The data derive from a study of T cells in Graves' hyperthyroidism and ophthalmopathy. Study-wide background: Peripheral blood samples were taken at initial diagnosis, prior to any treatment.

Study results and limitations: It was a median about seven months before onset that the model predicted ophthalmopathy. Blood also showed most of the thyroid clonotypes that were expanded above 0.001.

Amplified TCR beta CDR3 regions derived from RNA transcripts. The TCR CDR3 first-round RT-PCR relied on the HTBI primer set. TCRdb reprocessed the multiplex PCR reads with MiXCR, giving one entry per CDR3 protein. The profile shows approximately 600,000 distinct CDR3 sequences, roughly 20% of them singletons. The clonotype was recovered from a man aged 25-45 years with Graves' ophthalmopathy. Sequences were obtained from blood. The genes are TRBV20-1 and TRBJ2-1; 11 bases align to TRBD2. CDR3 DNA sequence: TGCAGTGCGGTAGTGGCACTAGCGGGAGTACGAAATGAGCAGTTCTTC. This translates into CSAVVALAGVRNEQFF.